These 14 T cell receptor beta chains originate from one sample sequenced in a study of blood T cell repertoires in COVID-19. Sequencing was performed with immunoSEQ multiplex PCR; in TCRdb, only in-frame clones are kept and a portion is missing. The sample shows hundreds of thousands of clones, 90% of them seen only once. Sequencing was carried out using PBMCs or T cells enriched from blood (not recorded which). Receptors were obtained from a man between 60 and 75 years old who had recovered from COVID-19.

This clone appeared a single time. This chain uses TRBV9 with TRBJ2-1; D unclear. The V and J ends lost 0 bases and 4 bases respectively, with 8 bases between them. The CDR3 extends over 14 amino acids. CDR1 SGDLS and CDR2 YYNGEE come from the germline V gene. The CDR3 region is CASSVGTSYNEQFF. CDR3 bases: TGTGCCAGCAGCGTAGGTACTTCTTACAATGAGCAGTTCTTC.

The CDR3 loop reads CASSWTVSSYEQYF. DNA for the CDR3: TGTGCCAGCAGTTGGACAGTGAGCTCCTACGAGCAGTACTTC. The rearrangement links TRBV27 to TRBJ2-7, with D perhaps matching TRBD1 (6 bases). CDR1 is MNHEY and CDR2 is SMNVEV in the germline V gene (reference sequence). This CDR3 comprises 14 residues. V was trimmed by 4 bases and J by 0 bases, leaving 10 bases between them.

The rearrangement joins TRBV2 to TRBJ2-3; TRBD1 matches at 7 bases. The V segment lost 5 bases and the J segment 4 bases; nucleotides outside the gene matches: 0. The CDR3 sequence is 12 residues long. The germline V gene has CDR1 SNHLY and CDR2 FYNNEI. CDR3 DNA sequence: TGTGCCAGCAGTACAGGGGCAGATACGCAGTATTTT. It specifies CASSTGADTQYF.

This clone was seen once. The rearrangement joins TRBV2 to TRBJ1-4, with D possibly being TRBD1 (6 bases). The CDR3 length is 14 residues. Per the germline V gene, CDR1 is SNHLY and CDR2 is FYNNEI. The V end was cut by 3 bases, the J end by 7 bases, with 12 bases between. The chain's CDR3 is CASSETGSPEKLFF. CDR3 bases: TGTGCCAGCAGTGAGACAGGCTCGCCTGAAAAACTGTTTTTT.

The V gene is TRBV7-6, the J gene TRBJ1-2; the D gene is possibly TRBD1 (6 bases). V was clipped by 0 bases and J by 3 bases, with 11 bases between them. CDR1 and CDR2 from the germline V gene are SGHVS and FNYEAQ. The CDR3 length is 15 residues. The CDR3 sequence: CASSLAPTGYYGYTF. CDR3 nucleotide sequence: TGTGCCAGCAGCTTAGCCCCCACAGGGTACTATGGCTACACCTTC.

This chain joins TRBV5-5 and TRBJ2-7; 13 nucleotides agree with TRBD2. With 3 bases clipped from V and 6 bases from J, the junction kept 9 bases outside the gene matches. Germline CDR1 is SGHKS and CDR2 is YYEKEE (reference sequence). This CDR3 is 16 amino acids long. The CDR3 region is CASSSRLAGGLFEQYF. In nucleotides, the CDR3 is TGTGCCAGCAGCTCCAGACTAGCGGGGGGCCTGTTCGAGCAGTACTTC.

This clone showed up just a few times. The rearrangement links TRBV5-3 to TRBJ1-6, with D perhaps matching TRBD1 (6 bases). TRBV5-3 is marked as an open reading frame, function uncertain. The V end lost 4 bases, the J end lost 7 bases, and 18 bases lay between the germline ends. This CDR3 comprises 16 residues. The CDR3 is CARSPSVGGRNSPLHF. The CDR3 nucleotides are TGTGCCAGAAGCCCCTCCGTTGGGGGCAGAAATTCACCCCTCCACTTT.

Only a few counts were recorded for this clone. The chain links TRBV9 to TRBJ2-7; D might be TRBD1 (6 bases). Trimming left V 4 bases short and J 6 bases short, with 17 bases between. Germline loops: CDR1 SGDLS, CDR2 YYNGEE. The CDR3 spans 14 residues. The CDR3 is CASSPGTRGAEQYF. Written as DNA, the CDR3 is TGTGCCAGCAGCCCAGGGACAAGAGGAGCCGAGCAGTACTTC.

This chain connects TRBV4-2 to TRBJ2-5; tentatively, D is TRBD1 (6 bases). The CDR3 totals 15 residues. The ends were cut back, 0 bases at V and 3 bases at J, with 11 bases in the middle. In germline, CDR1 is LGHNA, CDR2 YNFKEQ. The CDR3 loop is CASSQESGQEETQYF. CDR3 coding DNA: TGTGCCAGCAGCCAAGAGTCGGGACAAGAAGAGACCCAGTACTTC.

The CDR3 is CASSPPSSYEQYF. The CDR3 coding sequence is TGTGCCAGCAGCCCTCCGAGCTCCTACGAGCAGTACTTC. V and J are TRBV7-2 and TRBJ2-7; no reliable D call. The CDR3 contains 13 residues. Germline lookup yields CDR1 SGHTA and CDR2 FQGNSA. V was clipped by 5 bases and J by 0 bases, with 8 bases between them.

The CDR3 coding sequence is TGCGCCAGCAGCAATGGGGCAGGCCCGAACACCGGGGAGCTGTTTTTT. Amino acids: CASSNGAGPNTGELFF. The chain couples TRBV5-1 to TRBJ2-2, with D possibly being TRBD1 (5 bases). V lost 4 bases and J lost 0, with 13 bases in between. Germline CDR1 and CDR2: SGHRS and YFSETQ. CDR3 length equals 16 residues.

V gene TRBV19 combines with J gene TRBJ1-1; D may be TRBD1 (5 bases). This CDR3 contains 17 residues. V lost 3 bases and J lost 1, with 18 bases in between. Germline CDR1 LNHDA, CDR2 SQIVND (reference sequence). CDR3 in amino acids: CASSISGRATRNTEAFF. CDR3 bases: TGTGCCAGTAGTATCTCTGGCAGGGCAACGAGGAACACTGAAGCTTTCTTT.

This rearrangement joins TRBV5-4 to TRBJ2-1, with D hard to call. CDR1 is SGHNT and CDR2 is YYREEE in the germline V gene (reference sequence). The V and J ends lost 3 bases and 6 bases respectively, with 13 bases between them. The CDR3 covers 14 residues. CDR3 amino acids: CASSSDLGSNEQFF. For the CDR3, the DNA is TGTGCCAGCAGCTCCGACCTAGGTAGCAATGAGCAGTTCTTC.

The chain has TRBV27 and TRBJ2-5; 11 bases map to TRBD2. The germline V gene has CDR1 MNHEY and CDR2 SMNVEV (reference sequence). V was clipped by 5 bases and J by 1 base; unmatched bases: 3. CDR3 length equals 15 residues. CDR3 bases: TGTGCCAGCAGTCACGGGACTAGCGGCCAAGAGACCCAGTACTTC. It encodes CASSHGTSGQETQYF.